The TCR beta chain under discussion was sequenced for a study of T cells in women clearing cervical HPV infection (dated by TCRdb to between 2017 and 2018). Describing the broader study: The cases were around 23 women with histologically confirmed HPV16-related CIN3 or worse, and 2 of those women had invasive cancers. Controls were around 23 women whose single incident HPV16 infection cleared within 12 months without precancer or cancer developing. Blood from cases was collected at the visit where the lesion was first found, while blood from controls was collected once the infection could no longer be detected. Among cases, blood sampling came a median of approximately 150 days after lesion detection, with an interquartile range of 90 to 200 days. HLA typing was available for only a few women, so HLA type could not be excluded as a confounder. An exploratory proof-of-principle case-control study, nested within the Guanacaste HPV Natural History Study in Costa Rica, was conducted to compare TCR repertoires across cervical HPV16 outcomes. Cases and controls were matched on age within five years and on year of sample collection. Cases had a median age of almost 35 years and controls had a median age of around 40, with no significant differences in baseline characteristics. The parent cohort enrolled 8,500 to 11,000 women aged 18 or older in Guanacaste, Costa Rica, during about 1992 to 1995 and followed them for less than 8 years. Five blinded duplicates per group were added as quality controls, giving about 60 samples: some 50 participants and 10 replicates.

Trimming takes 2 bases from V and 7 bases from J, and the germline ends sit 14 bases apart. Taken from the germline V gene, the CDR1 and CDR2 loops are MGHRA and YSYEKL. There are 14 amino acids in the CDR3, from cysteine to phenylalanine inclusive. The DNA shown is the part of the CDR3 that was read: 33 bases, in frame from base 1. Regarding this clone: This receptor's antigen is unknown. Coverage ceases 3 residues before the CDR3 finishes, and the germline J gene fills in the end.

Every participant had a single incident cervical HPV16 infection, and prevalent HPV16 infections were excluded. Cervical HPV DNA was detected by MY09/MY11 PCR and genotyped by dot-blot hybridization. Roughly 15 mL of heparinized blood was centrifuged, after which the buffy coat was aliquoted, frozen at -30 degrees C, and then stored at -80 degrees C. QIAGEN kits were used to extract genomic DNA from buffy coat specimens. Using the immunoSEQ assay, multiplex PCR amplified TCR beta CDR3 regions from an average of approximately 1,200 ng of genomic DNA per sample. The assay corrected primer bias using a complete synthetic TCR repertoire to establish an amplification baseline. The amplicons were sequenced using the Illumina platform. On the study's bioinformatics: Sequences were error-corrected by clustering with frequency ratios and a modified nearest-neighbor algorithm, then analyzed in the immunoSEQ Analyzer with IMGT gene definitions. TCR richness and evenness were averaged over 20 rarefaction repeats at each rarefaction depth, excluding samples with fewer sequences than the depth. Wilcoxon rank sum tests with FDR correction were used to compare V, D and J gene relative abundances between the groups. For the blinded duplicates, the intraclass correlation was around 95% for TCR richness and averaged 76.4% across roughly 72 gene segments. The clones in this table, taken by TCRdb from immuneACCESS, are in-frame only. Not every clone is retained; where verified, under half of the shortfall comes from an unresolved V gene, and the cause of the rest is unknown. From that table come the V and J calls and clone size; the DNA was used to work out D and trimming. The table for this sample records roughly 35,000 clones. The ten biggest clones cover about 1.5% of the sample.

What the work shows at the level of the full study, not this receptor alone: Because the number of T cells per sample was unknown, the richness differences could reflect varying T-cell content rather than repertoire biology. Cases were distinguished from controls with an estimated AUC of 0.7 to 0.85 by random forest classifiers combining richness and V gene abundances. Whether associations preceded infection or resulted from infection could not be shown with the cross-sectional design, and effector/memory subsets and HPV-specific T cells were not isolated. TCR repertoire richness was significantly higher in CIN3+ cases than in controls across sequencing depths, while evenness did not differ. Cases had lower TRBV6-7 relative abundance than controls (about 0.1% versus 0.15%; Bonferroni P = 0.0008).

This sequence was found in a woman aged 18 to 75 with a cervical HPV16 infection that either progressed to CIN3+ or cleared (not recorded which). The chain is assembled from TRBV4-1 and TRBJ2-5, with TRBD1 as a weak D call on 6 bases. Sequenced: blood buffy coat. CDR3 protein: CASSQLQGFGTQYF. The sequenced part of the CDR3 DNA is TGCGCCAGCAGCCAATTACAGGGATTTGGGACC.